What follows are 24 T cell receptor beta chains derived from one specimen sequenced in a study of T cell responses to AZD1222 COVID-19 vaccine. Sequenced by immunoSEQ multiplex PCR; TCRdb stores in-frame clones only, minus some. The data contain about 88,000 clones, 85% to 90% of them seen just once; the ten biggest clones take up 4.5% to 5%. Sequences were derived from peripheral blood, sampled 28 days after the second AZD1222 dose. These TCRs come from an adult who received the AZD1222 COVID-19 vaccine.

This clone was detected once. The gene calls are TRBV9 and TRBJ1-4; 8 bases match TRBD1. Per the germline V gene, CDR1 is SGDLS and CDR2 is YYNGEE. The length of the CDR3 is 16 residues. V was pared by 4 bases and J by 4 bases, with 9 bases of the junction left unmatched. CDR3: CASSPSDRGLNEKLFF. The CDR3 DNA sequence: TGTGCCAGCAGCCCCTCTGACAGGGGCCTTAATGAAAAACTGTTTTTT.

This clone came up once. This chain joins TRBV7-3 and TRBJ2-2; no definite D call. This CDR3 has 11 residues. V lost 5 bases, J lost 6 bases, and 4 bases lay in between. Germline values: CDR1 SGHTA, CDR2 FQGTGA. The CDR3 here is CASSLSGELFF. DNA of the CDR3: TGTGCCAGCAGCCTATCCGGGGAGCTGTTTTTT.

V and J are TRBV6-5 and TRBJ1-2; TRBD1 matches 8 bases. This CDR3 has 15 residues. Germline lookup yields CDR1 MNHEY and CDR2 SVGAGI. J lost 7 bases, V lost 2 bases, and 9 bases had no gene match. This chain's CDR3 is CASSYGRAGGFGYTF. The CDR3 DNA reads TGTGCCAGCAGTTACGGTCGAGCAGGGGGCTTTGGCTACACCTTC.

This clone showed up just a few times. J is TRBJ1-6 and V is TRBV2; TRBD1 matches 7 bases. This CDR3 region has 13 residues. Unmatched junction bases numbered 4, after V lost 6 bases and J lost 8 bases. From germline, CDR1 is SNHLY and CDR2 FYNNEI. Here the CDR3 reads CASRGQWDSPLHF. CDR3 in DNA: TGTGCCAGCAGGGGACAGTGGGATTCACCCCTCCACTTT.

The CDR3 sequence: CASSPDRAGYGYTF. The CDR3 region has the DNA TGTGCCAGCTCACCCGACAGGGCTGGCTATGGCTACACCTTC. This chain links TRBV18 with TRBJ1-2; 7 bases line up with TRBD1. Losses at the gene ends were 3 bases for V and 4 bases for J; bases not matched to a gene: 5. The CDR3 runs 14 residues. The germline gives CDR1 KGHSH, CDR2 LQKENI.

The gene calls are TRBV6-5 and TRBJ2-3; D is unresolved. The CDR3 is 15 amino acids. CDR1 and CDR2 from the germline V gene are MNHEY and SVGAGI. Trimming removed 3 bases from V and 2 bases from J, with 12 bases in between. CDR3 sequence reads: CASSYSPASTDTQYF. DNA of the CDR3: TGTGCCAGCAGTTATTCCCCGGCGTCCACAGATACGCAGTATTTT.

The chain recombines TRBV7-3 with TRBJ1-6; D gene unclear. Trimming took 8 bases from V and 10 from J, leaving 21 bases between them. CDR1 SGHTA and CDR2 FQGTGA come from the germline V gene. The CDR3 has 15 residues. The CDR3 DNA is TGTGCCAGCTCCCCCGACGACGGCCCTAGGTCACCCCTCCACTTT. It specifies CASSPDDGPRSPLHF.

This chain joins TRBV4-2 and TRBJ1-4; TRBD1 agrees at 7 bases. Germline trimming cut 4 bases from V and 5 bases from J; bases unmatched to any gene: 10. The length of the CDR3 is 16 residues. Germline assignment: CDR1 LGHNA and CDR2 YNFKEQ. CDR3 loop: CASSPLHRGTNEKLFF. In DNA form, the CDR3 reads TGTGCCAGCAGCCCCTTACACAGGGGAACGAATGAAAAACTGTTTTTT.

The rearrangement joins TRBV7-9 to TRBJ2-3; tentatively, D is TRBD2 (6 bases). Trimming removed 1 base at V and 2 bases at J, with 10 bases between. Germline V gives CDR1 SEHNR, CDR2 FQNEAQ (reference sequence). This CDR3 contains 15 residues. The CDR3 loop reads CASSLGGGDTDTQYF. CDR3 bases: TGTGCCAGCAGCTTAGGAGGCGGGGACACAGATACGCAGTATTTT. The whole variable domain, filled in from reference TRBV7-9 and TRBJ2-3, reads DTGVSQNPRHKITKRGQNVTFRCDPISEHNRLYWYRQTLGQGPEFLTYFQNEAQLEKSRLLSDRFSAERPKGSFSTLEIQRTEQGDSAMYLCASSLGGGDTDTQYFGPGTRLTVL.

The chain recombines TRBV30 with TRBJ2-2; TRBD2 is a possible D gene (5 bases). Between the trimmed V and J ends, which lost 5 bases and 1 base, there was a span of 5 bases. The germline gives CDR1 GTSNPN, CDR2 SVGIG (reference sequence). The CDR3 spans 12 residues. The CDR3 coding sequence is TGTGCCTGGGCGGGGAACACCGGGGAGCTGTTTTTT. Protein product: CAWAGNTGELFF.

This chain links TRBV6-2 or TRBV6-3 with TRBJ2-3, with a tentative D call TRBD1 (6 bases). The CDR3 has 15 residues. Germline lookup yields CDR1 MNHEY and CDR2 SVGEGT. Between the trimmed V and J ends, which lost 5 bases and 6 bases, there was a span of 18 bases. This chain's CDR3 is CASSQQGGFRDTQYF. CDR3 nucleotides: TGTGCCAGCAGTCAACAAGGGGGATTCAGGGATACGCAGTATTTT.

The V and J genes are TRBV18 and TRBJ2-3; TRBD2 agrees at 10 bases. Per the germline V gene, CDR1 is KGHSH and CDR2 is LQKENI. V dropped 2 bases and J dropped 4; count of bases not matched to a gene: 6. The length of the CDR3 is 16 residues. CDR3 nucleotides: TGTGCCAGCTCACCAGCTAGCGGGGGACTCGCAGATACGCAGTATTTT. Protein product: CASSPASGGLADTQYF.

This chain joins TRBV7-9 and TRBJ1-1, with D unclear. This CDR3 contains 13 residues. Germline CDR1 reads SEHNR; CDR2 reads FQNEAQ (reference sequence). Trimming left V 0 bases short and J 5 bases short, with 7 bases between. Here the CDR3 reads CASSLAAETEAFF. CDR3 bases: TGTGCCAGCAGCTTAGCGGCGGAAACTGAAGCTTTCTTT.

The chain recombines TRBV27 with TRBJ2-7; D is possibly TRBD2 (7 bases). The germline V and J ends were trimmed by 6 bases and 7 bases, with 16 bases remaining between them. Germline V gene lookup returns CDR1 MNHEY and CDR2 SMNVEV (reference sequence). The CDR3 is made up of 13 amino acids. The CDR3 nucleotides read TGTGCCAGCAGGAGAGGGGGGGGCTATGAGCAGTACTTC. Its translation: CASRRGGGYEQYF.

The V and J genes are TRBV19 and TRBJ2-2, with 16 bases matching TRBD2. The CDR3 is 20 amino acids. CDR1 LNHDA and CDR2 SQIVND come from the germline V gene (reference sequence). V trimming: 6 bases; J trimming: 0 bases; junction bases outside the gene matches: 10. In DNA, the CDR3 is TGTGCCAGTAGCCCCGGGACTAGCGGGGGGGCCGTGCCGAACACCGGGGAGCTGTTTTTT. It codes for CASSPGTSGGAVPNTGELFF.

V usage is TRBV2 and J usage is TRBJ2-1, with 10 bases aligning to TRBD2. In germline, CDR1 is SNHLY, CDR2 FYNNEI. This CDR3 has 16 amino acids. The V segment lost 2 bases and the J segment 5 bases; nucleotides outside the gene matches: 6. CDR3 sequence reads: CASSETASGGHNEQFF. CDR3 DNA: TGTGCCAGCAGTGAAACGGCTAGCGGGGGACACAATGAGCAGTTCTTC.

This sequence joins TRBV5-1 and TRBJ2-1, with D possibly matching TRBD1 (6 bases). This CDR3 contains 14 residues. Deletions cut 5 bases from V and 6 bases from J, with 15 bases between. In germline, CDR1 is SGHRS, CDR2 YFSETQ. The CDR3 region has the DNA TGCGCCAGCAGTATCAATAGGGGGTTCAATGAGCAGTTCTTC. Its translation: CASSINRGFNEQFF.

The chain carries TRBV30 and TRBJ2-1; no firm D call. The length of the CDR3 is 15 residues. The germline gives CDR1 GTSNPN, CDR2 SVGIG (reference sequence). The V gene lost 0 bases and the J gene lost 0 bases, with 9 bases spanning the gap. CDR3 sequence reads: CAWSVRGSSYNEQFF. The CDR3 DNA follows: TGTGCCTGGAGTGTTCGCGGAAGCTCCTACAATGAGCAGTTCTTC.

V gene TRBV27 combines with J gene TRBJ1-3, with D possibly TRBD1 on 5 matching bases. Germline loops: CDR1 MNHEY, CDR2 SMNVEV (reference sequence). Trimming took off 1 base at V and 2 bases at J, with 9 bases between the two ends. The CDR3 sequence is 15 residues long. CDR3 nucleotides: TGTGCCAGCAGTTTATTACCAGGGCCTGGAAACACCATATATTTT. It encodes CASSLLPGPGNTIYF.

This clone was counted once. The chain couples TRBV2 to TRBJ1-1; the D is unclear. V was pared by 6 bases and J by 0 bases, with 8 bases between. Germline V gene data show CDR1 as SNHLY and CDR2 as FYNNEI. The CDR3 is 13 residues long. The CDR3 DNA sequence: TGTGCCAGCAGCGACACCGTGAACACTGAAGCTTTCTTT. Translating it yields CASSDTVNTEAFF. Full variable domain (outside the CDR3, taken from reference TRBV2 and TRBJ1-1): EPEVTQTPSHQVTQMGQEVILRCVPISNHLYFYWYRQILGQKVEFLVSFYNNEISEKSEIFDDQFSVERPDGSNFTLKIRSTKLEDSAMYFCASSDTVNTEAFFGQGTRLTVV.

This clone came up once. The rearrangement links TRBV7-8 to TRBJ2-5, with D tentatively TRBD1 (5 bases). This CDR3 has 13 residues. CDR1 and CDR2 from the germline V gene are SGHVS and FQNEAQ. V was trimmed by 5 bases and J by 2 bases, leaving 9 bases between them. CDR3 sequence (DNA): TGTGCCAGCAGCCGACAGCAACAAGAGACCCAGTACTTC. This translates into CASSRQQQETQYF.

The chain combines TRBV7-2 with TRBJ1-5, with D unclear. Germline V gives CDR1 SGHTA, CDR2 FQGNSA. The V and J ends lost 5 bases and 0 bases respectively, with 5 bases between them. CDR3 length: 13 amino acids. Written as DNA, the CDR3 is TGTGCCAGCAGCACCTATAGCAATCAGCCCCAGCATTTT. It codes for CASSTYSNQPQHF.

The chain uses TRBV5-1 and TRBJ2-3; D uncertain. Germline CDR1 reads SGHRS; CDR2 reads YFSETQ. The V gene lost 1 base and the J gene lost 4 bases, with 10 bases spanning the gap. This CDR3 contains 14 residues. CDR3 amino acids: CASSLTLPSDTQYF. As DNA, the CDR3 is TGCGCCAGCAGCTTGACGCTTCCTTCAGATACGCAGTATTTT.

The chain combines TRBV2 with TRBJ1-1; no definite D call. The length of the CDR3 is 13 residues. The germline CDR1 and CDR2 sequences are SNHLY and FYNNEI. V lost 2 bases and J 5 bases, leaving 9 bases between the germline ends. The CDR3 here is CASSELGYTEAFF. The CDR3 DNA reads as TGTGCCAGCAGTGAACTGGGTTATACTGAAGCTTTCTTT.